These T cell receptor beta chains were read from a single sample in a study of T cells in Graves' hyperthyroidism and ophthalmopathy. TCRdb re-derived calls from the multiplex PCR reads in MiXCR, one entry per CDR3 protein. The sample lists some 510,000 distinct CDR3 sequences, just over 45% occurring once. The sample taken for sequencing was peripheral blood or thyroid tissue (not recorded which). The origin of the receptors is a woman aged 18 to 35 with Graves' hyperthyroidism. The CDR3 runs from the conserved cysteine through the conserved F or W. The D gene is left open where the match is weak. Size is stated for part of the rows, as once, few or many counts, or as a class when the clone is expanded.

.	TRBV2	TRBJ1-4	many	CASSYTEKLFF	TGTGCCAGCAGTTACACAGAAAAACTGTTTTTT
.	TRBV14	TRBJ1-6	.	CASSLGAYNSPLYF	TGTGCCAGCAGTTTGGGGGCCTATAATTCACCCCTCTACTTT
TRBD2	TRBV29-1	TRBJ2-7	.	CSVSGRAYEQYF	TGCAGCGTTAGCGGGAGAGCCTACGAGCAGTACTTC
.	TRBV7-3	TRBJ2-3	.	CASSLAGGQQEYF	TGTGCCAGCAGCTTAGCTGGGGGCCAACAAGAGTATTTT
.	TRBV7-2	TRBJ2-5	.	CASSHPPRLGETQYF	TGTGCCAGCAGCCATCCGCCCAGATTAGGAGAGACCCAGTACTTC
.	TRBV9	TRBJ1-2	few	CASSYAGDAQPGYTF	TGTGCCAGCAGCTACGCGGGGGACGCTCAGCCCGGCTACACCTTC
TRBD1	TRBV12-3/TRBV12-4	TRBJ1-3	.	CATHRGSGNTIYF	TGTGCCACCCACAGGGGGTCTGGAAACACCATATATTTT
.	TRBV20-1	TRBJ1-1	.	CSAQALNTEAFF	TGCAGTGCTCAGGCCCTGAACACTGAAGCTTTCTTT
TRBD2	TRBV29-1	TRBJ2-2	many	CSAASGGLGGELFF	TGCAGCGCGGCGAGCGGGGGGCTGGGCGGGGAGCTGTTTTTT
.	TRBV10-3	TRBJ1-1	.	CAIGPVGGITEAFF	TGTGCCATCGGCCCGGTCGGGGGAATCACTGAAGCTTTCTTT
TRBD1	TRBV5-1	TRBJ2-2	.	CASSWGQGHTGELFF	TGCGCCAGCAGCTGGGGACAGGGTCACACCGGGGAGCTGTTTTTT
.	TRBV14	TRBJ1-6	.	CASSQGRTPLHF	TGTGCCAGCAGCCAGGGCCGCACACCCCTCCACTTT
.	TRBV14	TRBJ1-4	.	CASSQDRGQRRFPSTNEKLFF	TGTGCCAGCAGCCAAGATCGCGGACAGCGCCGTTTCCCGTCTACTAATGAAAAACTGTTTTTT
.	TRBV10-2	TRBJ1-6	.	CASSLPRSYNSPLHF	TGTGCCAGCAGTTTACCGCGCTCCTATAATTCACCCCTCCACTTT
.	TRBV20-1	TRBJ1-2	.	CSARDGGDGLFGYTF	TGCAGTGCTAGAGATGGGGGGGATGGGCTATTTGGCTACACCTTC
TRBD2	TRBV2	TRBJ2-2	.	CASSLGLANEQFF	TGTGCCAGCAGTCTGGGACTAGCGAATGAGCAGTTTTTT
TRBD1	TRBV20-1	TRBJ1-4	.	CSGGQGVGEKLFF	TGCAGTGGGGGACAGGGGGTGGGAGAAAAACTGTTTTTT
TRBD1	TRBV6-5	TRBJ2-2	.	CASSRQGTTGELFF	TGTGCCAGCAGCAGACAGGGCACCACCGGGGAGCTGTTTTTT
TRBD2	TRBV15	TRBJ2-5	.	CATSREGEGRETQYF	TGTGCCACCAGCCGGGAGGGGGAGGGCCGTGAGACCCAGTACTTC
.	TRBV2	TRBJ2-7	many	CASSEAAGKTYEQYF	TGTGCCAGCAGTGAAGCGGCGGGGAAAACCTACGAGCAGTACTTC
TRBD1	TRBV7-3	TRBJ2-5	.	CASRTDRGETQYF	TGTGCCAGCAGGACAGACAGGGGCGAGACCCAGTACTTC
.	TRBV20-1	TRBJ1-5	.	CSAGTRVSNQPQHF	TGCAGTGCTGGGACAAGGGTTAGCAATCAGCCCCAGCATTTT
TRBD1	TRBV2	TRBJ1-2	.	CASSSEGQGDNYGYTF	TGTGCCAGCAGTTCCGAGGGACAGGGAGACAACTATGGCTACACCTTC
.	TRBV29-1	TRBJ2-5	many	CSVEKGETQYF	TGCAGCGTGGAGAAGGGAGAGACCCAGTACTTC
.	TRBV2	TRBJ2-7	.	CASSPASYEQCF	TGTGCCAGCAGTCCCGCCTCCTACGAGCAGTGCTTC
TRBD2	TRBV19	TRBJ2-7	.	CASSTRPSGSLYEQYF	TGTGCCAGTAGTACCCGCCCTAGCGGGAGTCTCTACGAGCAGTACTTC
.	TRBV7-2	TRBJ2-7	few	CASSLRPGGPYEQYF	TGTGCCAGCAGCCTTCGACCCGGAGGGCCTTACGAGCAGTACTTC
.	TRBV29-1	TRBJ1-1	.	CSVEGWSEAFF	TGCAGCGTTGAGGGATGGAGTGAAGCTTTCTTT